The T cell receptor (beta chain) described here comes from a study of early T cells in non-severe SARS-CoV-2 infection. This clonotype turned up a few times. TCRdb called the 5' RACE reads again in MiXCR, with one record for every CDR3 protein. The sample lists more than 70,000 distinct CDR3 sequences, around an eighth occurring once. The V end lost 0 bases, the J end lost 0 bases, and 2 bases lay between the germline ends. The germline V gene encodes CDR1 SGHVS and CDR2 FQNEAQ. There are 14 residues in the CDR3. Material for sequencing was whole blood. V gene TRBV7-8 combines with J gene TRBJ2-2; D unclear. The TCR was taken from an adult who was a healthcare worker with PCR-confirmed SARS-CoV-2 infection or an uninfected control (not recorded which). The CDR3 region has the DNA TGTGCCAGCAGCTTAGCTCCGAACACCGGGGAGCTGTTTTTT. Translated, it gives CASSLAPNTGELFF.